The present TCR beta chain was sequenced within a study of monozygotic twins with inflammatory bowel disease (dated by TCRdb to about 2019). Turning to the overall study: The full study comprised around 28 monozygotic twin pairs: nine German pairs (four IBD-concordant, five IBD-discordant) and 19 IBD-discordant Danish pairs. Disease-associated traits were sought mainly through comparisons between IBD patients and their genetically identical healthy co-twins within discordant pairs. Each individual had, on average, about 151 000 unique TCRalpha sequences and 181 000 unique TCRbeta sequences available for analysis. Overall study results and their limits: The results gave no support for a single strong signal or clonotype linked to IBD. Repertoire similarity did not differ between concordant and discordant twins, possibly due to limited statistical power. TCRbeta repertoire diversity, by inverse Simpson index, was decreased in IBD patients compared with their healthy co-twins. Background noise and inter-individual variability may have been introduced into the repertoires by the differing immunosuppressive treatments among patients. Fewer clonotypes were shared with other individuals by IBD patients than by healthy twins, most markedly in patients showing signs of disease activity. The analysis was unable to tell apart different T cell subtypes.

A roughly 2.7 ml peripheral blood sample was drawn into PAXgene tubes per donor and stored at -80°C. Without T cell sorting, total RNA was isolated from whole blood using the PAXgene blood miRNA kit on an automated QIAcube. Deep TCRalpha and TCRbeta repertoire profiling with unique molecular barcoding was performed on peripheral blood of monozygotic twin pairs concordant or discordant for inflammatory bowel disease. Smoking habits were recorded for all twin pairs, and each individual was classified as a current, former or never smoker. To prepare the library, 5' RACE was applied. For each TCR library, 3,000 to 4,000 ng of total RNA was used. For each sample, cDNA synthesis was carried out in eight separate reactions using SMARTScribe reverse transcriptase. During cDNA synthesis, template switching was used to introduce unique molecular identifiers that contained a 6-nucleotide sample barcode. Amplification of TCRalpha and TCRbeta cDNA involved two nested PCRs of 16 and 9 cycles, and each PCR was followed by bead purification. Before amplification, cDNA was treated with uracil DNA-glycosylase and purified using the QIAquick PCR purification kit. In the second PCR, Illumina TruSeq-compatible adapters and sample-specific barcodes were added. TapeStation and Qubit were used to check library quality and concentration, and about 5 ng of each library was pooled. The pooled libraries were sequenced with 2 x 100 bp reads and custom sequencing primers on an Illumina HiSeq2500 single-index Rapid Run. Per the original workflow: PCR and sequencing errors were corrected by UMI-based consensus assembly using MiGEC version 1.2.6. MiXCR version 2.1.1 handled V(D)J alignment, clonotype assembly and CDR3 extraction. Normalisation of gene usage, clonotype sharing and MAIT/NKT TCR abundance was achieved by analysing the top 1000, 10 000 and 20 000 clonotypes per sample. After downsampling to 27 000 UMIs, diversity was calculated as the inverse Simpson index using the vegan R package. Paired Mann-Whitney U tests were applied to discordant twin pairs, with Benjamini-Hochberg correction for multiple testing. Following reprocessing of the reads by TCRdb, the data hold one row per CDR3 protein sequence and no DNA is available. It is TCRdb's table, rather than the study itself, that gives the V and J calls and clone size. This sample's table carries 140,000 to 150,000 distinct CDR3 sequences. Together, the top ten hold roughly 1.2% of the sample.

The CDR3 measures 19 amino acids from cysteine to phenylalanine. No DNA sequence was recorded. Concerning this clonotype itself: No antigen is known for it.

The source of this sequence is a human donor with ulcerative colitis or Crohn's disease, or a healthy co-twin of an affected twin (not recorded which). The sequenced material came from blood. The chain employs TRBV23-1 and TRBJ2-6; TCRdb outputs TRBD1, but without DNA this stays unchecked. TRBV23-1 has ORF status, its function being uncertain. The CDR3 corresponds to CASSLIRDDIESGANVLTF.